The 7 T cell receptor beta chains below were found in one sample sequenced in a study of blood T cell repertoires in COVID-19. Sequencing used immunoSEQ multiplex PCR; TCRdb keeps in-frame clones, though not all of them. The sample shows 40,000 to 60,000 clones, 84% of them seen only once. Input material: peripheral blood. The receptors derive from a man between 50 and 59 years old with acute or convalescent COVID-19.

With regard to this clone: The junction departs from germline at one end; a sequencing error may be responsible. V usage is TRBV5-1 and J usage is TRBJ1-3; D not certain. Germline V gene sequence: CDR1 SGHRS, CDR2 YFSETQ. The CDR3 totals 16 residues. The CDR3 bases are TGCGCCAGCACCCGGACGGCGGGAGGCTCTGAAAACACCATATATTTT. This sequence encodes CASTRTAGGSENTIYF.

The V call is TRBV19, the J call TRBJ1-4, with a weak D call TRBD1 (5 bases). V lost 6 bases and J 4 bases, leaving 18 bases between the germline ends. Germline assignment: CDR1 LNHDA and CDR2 SQIVND (reference sequence). The CDR3 has 16 amino acids. The CDR3 sequence: CASSQPGLGDNEKLFF. As DNA, the CDR3 is TGTGCCAGTAGCCAACCTGGACTAGGGGATAATGAAAAACTGTTTTTT. Looking up the rest from reference TRBV19 and TRBJ1-4 gives the full variable domain: DGGITQSPKYLFRKEGQNVTLSCEQNLNHDAMYWYRQDPGQGLRLIYYSQIVNDFQKGDIAEGYSVSREKKESFPLTVTSAQKNPTAFYLCASSQPGLGDNEKLFFGSGTQLSVL.

This clone was found a few times. The chain has TRBV28 and TRBJ1-5; unclear D gene. Germline lookup yields CDR1 MDHEN and CDR2 SYDVKM. Trimming took 3 bases from V and 11 from J, leaving 8 bases between them. This CDR3 spans 11 amino acids. CDR3 protein: CASSFSGSQHF. The CDR3 bases are TGTGCCAGCAGTTTTTCGGGTTCCCAGCATTTT.

This clone showed up just once. This chain connects TRBV10-2 to TRBJ2-3, with TRBD1 as a possible D gene (5 bases). This CDR3 is 14 amino acids long. V was pared by 10 bases and J by 0 bases, with 14 bases between. From germline, CDR1 is WSHSY and CDR2 SAAADI. This CDR3 is CAIAGIPSTDTQYF. CDR3 coding DNA: TGCGCCATTGCAGGGATCCCTAGCACAGATACGCAGTATTTT.

V gene TRBV4-1 combines with J gene TRBJ1-2; no clear D. In germline, CDR1 is MGHRA, CDR2 YSYEKL. The CDR3 contains 14 residues. Trimming pared 0 bases from V and 3 bases from J, leaving 8 bases between. The CDR3 DNA sequence: TGCGCCAGCAGCCAAGAGGGCAGGTACTATGGCTACACCTTC. As protein: CASSQEGRYYGYTF.

The V gene is TRBV2, the J gene TRBJ1-1; 9 nucleotides agree with TRBD1. Germline V lookup: CDR1 SNHLY, CDR2 FYNNEI. Trimming at V came to 7 bases and at J to 1 base, leaving 7 bases not matched to a gene. The CDR3 runs 15 residues. The CDR3 loop reads CASMTSGQGNTEAFF. Written as DNA, the CDR3 is TGTGCCAGCATGACCTCGGGACAGGGGAACACTGAAGCTTTCTTT.

The gene calls are TRBV14 and TRBJ1-4; TRBD1 might be the D (6 bases). The V gene lost 5 bases and the J gene lost 2 bases, with 12 bases spanning the gap. Germline V CDR1 and CDR2: SGHDN, FVKESK. The CDR3 consists of 15 residues. This chain's CDR3 is CASSVWGHTNEKLFF. The DNA for the CDR3 is TGTGCCAGCAGCGTTTGGGGACACACTAATGAAAAACTGTTTTTT.